This T cell receptor beta chain was sequenced for a study of blood T cell repertoires in COVID-19 (dated by TCRdb to the early 2020s). Study-wide context: The collaborator samples originated in the United States, Italy and Spain and spanned the acute and convalescent phases of COVID-19. The prospective study material was composed of cDNA or gDNA derived from T cells, B-cell-depleted T cells, or PBMCs. Subjects who had been exposed to COVID-19, were actively infected with it, or had recovered from it provided the deeply sampled blood TCRbeta repertoires that made up the dataset. The repertoires were released in a freely available public database intended as a resource for research on the immune response to SARS-CoV-2. The samples were drawn from two sources: the first 160 participants of the ongoing ImmuneRACE study, and over 1,000 subjects contributed by 6 global collaborators. Nearly every sample came with metadata listing a de-identified subject ID, COVID-19 status, age in years and sex. HLA class I and class II types, where available, came from metadata supplied by the sample provider rather than from assay-based typing. Findings and caveats that apply to the study as a whole: The amount of clinical and demographic metadata varied by source and participant and was provided uncurated.

TCRbeta CDR3 regions were amplified from genomic DNA by means of the immunoSEQ Assay, a bias-controlled multiplex PCR. The study's processing was this. The number of nucleated cells in each sample was estimated from the amplification of reference gene primers within the assay. To quantify the absolute abundance of each unique TCRbeta CDR3 rearrangement, sequence reads were collapsed and filtered. For each sample, productive Simpson clonality was calculated by taking the square root of Simpson's diversity index across productive rearrangements. The immuneACCESS repertoire file appears here via TCRdb, limited to in-frame rearrangements. These files lack a portion of the clones; in checked studies, under half of the deficit traces to unresolved V genes, and the cause of the others is not known. The V and J calls and clone size come from that table; D and trimming were worked out from the DNA. The sample data list 200,000 to 250,000 clones, and approximately 90% of these were observed just once. The ten top clones hold roughly 10% of the sample.

With regard to this clone: Its antigen has not been determined. Base qualities are not at hand, and no much larger clone is one base apart.

A distance of 9 bases separates the germline ends of V and J, which lose 6 bases and 1 base respectively. CDR1 and CDR2 were assigned from the germline V gene as SGHRS and YFSETQ. From cysteine to phenylalanine, the CDR3 is 13 amino acids long. The DNA shown is the 39-base CDR3, in frame from base 1. At one collaborating source in Seattle, patients were enrolled during active infection and were followed longitudinally through the course of disease. Collaborating institutions collected whole blood in K2EDTA tubes following their own protocols. Collaborator samples were shipped for TCRbeta analysis as frozen whole blood, isolated PBMCs, or DNA extracted from either sample type.

This sequence uses TRBV5-1 and TRBJ2-3, with the D gene uncertain. The sample comprised peripheral blood. The sequence was collected from a woman aged 45 to 65 with COVID-19, enrolled during active disease. The CDR3 loop reads CASNYQGTDTQYF. The DNA sequence reads TGCGCCAGCAATTACCAGGGCACAGATACGCAGTATTTT. The full variable domain, completed from the reference TRBV5-1 and TRBJ2-3 proteins outside the CDR3, reads KAGVTQTPRYLIKTRGQQVTLSCSPISGHRSVSWYQQTPGQGLQFLFEYFSETQRNKGNFPGRFSGRQFSNSRSEMNVSTLELGDSALYLCASNYQGTDTQYFGPGTRLTVL.